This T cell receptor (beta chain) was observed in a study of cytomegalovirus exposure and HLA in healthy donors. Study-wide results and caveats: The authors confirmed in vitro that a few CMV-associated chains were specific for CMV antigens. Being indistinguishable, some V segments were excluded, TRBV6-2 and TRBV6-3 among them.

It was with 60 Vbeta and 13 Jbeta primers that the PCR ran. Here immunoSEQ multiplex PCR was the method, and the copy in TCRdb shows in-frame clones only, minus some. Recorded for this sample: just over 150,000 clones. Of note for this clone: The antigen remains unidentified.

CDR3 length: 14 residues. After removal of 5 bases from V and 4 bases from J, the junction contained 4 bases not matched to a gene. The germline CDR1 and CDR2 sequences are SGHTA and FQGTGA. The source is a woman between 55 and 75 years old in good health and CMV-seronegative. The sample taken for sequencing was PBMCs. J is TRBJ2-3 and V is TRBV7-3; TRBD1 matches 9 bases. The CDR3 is CASSRTGVPDTQYF. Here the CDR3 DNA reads TGTGCCAGCAGCCGGACAGGGGTCCCAGATACGCAGTATTTT.